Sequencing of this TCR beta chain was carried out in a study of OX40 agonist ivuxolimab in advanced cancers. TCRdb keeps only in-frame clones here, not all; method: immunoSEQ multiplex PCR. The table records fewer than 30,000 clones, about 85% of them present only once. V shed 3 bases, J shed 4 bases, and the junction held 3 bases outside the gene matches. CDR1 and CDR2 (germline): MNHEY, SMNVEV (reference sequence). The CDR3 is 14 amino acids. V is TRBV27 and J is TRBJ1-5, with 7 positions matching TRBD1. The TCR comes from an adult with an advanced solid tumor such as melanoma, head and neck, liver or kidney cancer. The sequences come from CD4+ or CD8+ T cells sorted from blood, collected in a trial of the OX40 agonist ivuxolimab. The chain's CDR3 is CASSFLGQNQPQHF. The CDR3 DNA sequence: TGTGCCAGCAGTTTCCTGGGACAGAATCAGCCCCAGCATTTT.